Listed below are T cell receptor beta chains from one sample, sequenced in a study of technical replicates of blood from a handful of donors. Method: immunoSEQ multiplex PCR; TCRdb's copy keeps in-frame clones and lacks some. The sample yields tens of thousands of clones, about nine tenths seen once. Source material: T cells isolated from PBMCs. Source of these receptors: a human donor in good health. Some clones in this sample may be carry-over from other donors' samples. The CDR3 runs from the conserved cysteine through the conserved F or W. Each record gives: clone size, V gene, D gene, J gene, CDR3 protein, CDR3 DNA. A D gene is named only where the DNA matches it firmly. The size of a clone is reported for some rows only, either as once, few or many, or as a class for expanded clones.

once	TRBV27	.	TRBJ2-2	CASSLTGVGELFF	TGTGCCAGCAGTTTAACGGGAGTCGGGGAGCTGTTTTTT
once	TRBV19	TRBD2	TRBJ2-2	CASSISSGSNTGELFF	TGTGCCAGTAGTATCTCTAGCGGGAGCAACACCGGGGAGCTGTTTTTT
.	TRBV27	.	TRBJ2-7	CASSRKRAYEQYF	TGTGCCAGCAGTCGGAAGCGGGCCTACGAGCAGTACTTC
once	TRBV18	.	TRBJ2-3	CASSISGFSTDTQYF	TGTGCCAGCTCAATCAGCGGATTTAGCACAGATACGCAGTATTTT
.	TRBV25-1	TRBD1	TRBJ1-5	CASSGTGSQPQHF	TGTGCCAGCAGTGGGACAGGGTCTCAGCCCCAGCATTTT
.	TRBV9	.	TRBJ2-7	CASSGPDGSIYEQYF	TGTGCCAGCAGCGGCCCAGACGGGAGTATCTACGAGCAGTACTTC
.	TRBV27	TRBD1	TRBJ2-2	CASTLLRTGAWAGELFF	TGTGCCAGCACCCTTTTAAGAACAGGGGCTTGGGCCGGGGAGCTGTTTTTT
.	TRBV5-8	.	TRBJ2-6	CASSLRYSGANVLTF	TGTGCCAGCAGCTTGCGGTACTCTGGGGCCAACGTCCTGACTTTC
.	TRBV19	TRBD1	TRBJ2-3	CASSPGQGADTQYF	TGTGCCAGTAGTCCGGGACAGGGGGCAGATACGCAGTATTTT
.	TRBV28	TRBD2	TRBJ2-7	CASSFPTSAIYEQYF	TGTGCCAGCAGTTTTCCGACTAGCGCGATCTACGAGCAGTACTTC
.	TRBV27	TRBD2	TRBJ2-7	CASSLSFSSSGLSYEQYF	TGTGCCAGCAGTTTATCCTTCTCCTCTAGCGGGCTCTCCTACGAGCAGTACTTC
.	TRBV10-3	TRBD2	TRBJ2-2	CAVLAGEGSGELFF	TGTGCCGTACTAGCGGGAGAAGGTAGCGGGGAGCTGTTTTTT
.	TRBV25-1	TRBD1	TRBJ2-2	CASWDRDFTGELFF	TGTGCCAGCTGGGACAGGGACTTCACCGGGGAGCTGTTTTTT
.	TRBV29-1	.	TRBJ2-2	CSVDPGLAGELFF	TGCAGCGTCGACCCCGGTCTAGCGGGGGAGCTGTTTTTT
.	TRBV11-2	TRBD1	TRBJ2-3	CASSPFDRGVEADTQYF	TGTGCCAGCAGCCCCTTCGACAGGGGGGTGGAGGCAGATACGCAGTATTTT
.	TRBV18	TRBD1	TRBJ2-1	CASSPSLDRGGGDEQFF	TGTGCCAGCTCACCAAGTCTGGACAGGGGAGGCGGCGATGAGCAGTTCTTC
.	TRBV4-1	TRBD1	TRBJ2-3	CASSHPPRQGATDTQYF	TGCGCCAGCAGCCATCCCCCCCGACAGGGGGCAACAGATACGCAGTATTTT
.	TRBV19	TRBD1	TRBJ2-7	CASSIGTAAYEQYF	TGTGCCAGTAGTATCGGGACAGCTGCCTACGAGCAGTACTTC
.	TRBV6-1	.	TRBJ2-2	CASRPQGTGELFF	TGTGCCAGCAGACCACAGGGCACCGGGGAGCTGTTTTTT
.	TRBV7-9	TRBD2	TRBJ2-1	CASSFFRTSGSRKLNEQFF	TGTGCCAGCAGCTTTTTCCGGACTAGCGGGAGTCGAAAACTCAATGAGCAGTTCTTC
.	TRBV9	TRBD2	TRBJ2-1	CASSVTSGSYNEQFF	TGTGCCAGCAGCGTTACTAGCGGCTCCTACAATGAGCAGTTCTTC
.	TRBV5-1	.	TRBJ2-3	CASREAGRTDTQYF	TGCGCCAGCAGAGAGGCGGGCCGGACAGATACGCAGTATTTT
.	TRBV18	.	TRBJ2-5	CASTGEAETQYF	TGTGCCAGCACAGGGGAGGCAGAGACCCAGTACTTC
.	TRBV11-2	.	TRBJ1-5	CASSLYGPNQPQHF	TGTGCCAGCAGCTTATATGGGCCAAATCAGCCCCAGCATTTT
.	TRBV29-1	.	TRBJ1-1	CSVPSRGGTEAFF	TGCAGCGTACCCTCACGGGGTGGCACTGAAGCTTTCTTT
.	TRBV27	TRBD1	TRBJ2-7	CASRRQGSYEQYF	TGTGCCAGCAGACGACAGGGCTCCTACGAGCAGTACTTC
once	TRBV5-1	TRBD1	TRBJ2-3	CASRGTGSTDTQYF	TGCGCCAGCAGGGGGACAGGGAGCACAGATACGCAGTATTTT
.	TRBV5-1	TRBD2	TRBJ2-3	CASSATSGSLGDTQYF	TGCGCCAGCAGCGCGACTAGCGGGAGTCTTGGAGATACGCAGTATTTT
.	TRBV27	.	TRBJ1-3	CASTQPSSGNTIYF	TGTGCCAGCACTCAACCGAGCTCTGGAAACACCATATATTTT
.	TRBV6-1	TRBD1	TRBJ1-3	CASAGGREYGNTIYF	TGTGCCAGCGCAGGGGGCAGAGAATATGGAAACACCATATATTTT
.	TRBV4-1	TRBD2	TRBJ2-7	CASSQDPASGRYEQYF	TGCGCCAGCAGCCAAGATCCGGCTAGCGGGAGGTACGAGCAGTACTTC
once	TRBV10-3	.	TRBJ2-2	CAISTGTYNTGELFF	TGTGCCATCAGTACCGGGACTTATAACACCGGGGAGCTGTTTTTT
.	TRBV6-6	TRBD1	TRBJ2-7	CASSLGQDSYEQYF	TGTGCCAGCAGTTTGGGACAGGATTCCTACGAGCAGTACTTC
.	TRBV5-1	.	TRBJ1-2	CASSPEGGLYGYTF	TGCGCCAGCAGCCCCGAGGGAGGGCTCTATGGCTACACCTTC
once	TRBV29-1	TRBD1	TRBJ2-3	CSGTGFSTDTQYF	TGCAGCGGGACAGGGTTCAGCACAGATACGCAGTATTTT
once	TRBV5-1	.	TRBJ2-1	CASSFQGPEQFF	TGCGCCAGCAGCTTTCAGGGGCCTGAGCAGTTCTTC
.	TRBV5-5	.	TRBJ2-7	CASSLTLAGPSSYEQYF	TGTGCCAGCAGCTTGACCTTGGCAGGCCCAAGTTCCTACGAGCAGTACTTC
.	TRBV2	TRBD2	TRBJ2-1	CASSEARERNEQFF	TGTGCCAGCAGTGAAGCGCGGGAGCGGAATGAGCAGTTCTTC
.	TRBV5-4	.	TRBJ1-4	CASSFLTWGQDEKLFF	TGTGCCAGCAGCTTTTTGACGTGGGGCCAAGATGAAAAACTGTTTTTT
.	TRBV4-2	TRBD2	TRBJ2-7	CASSQDPGAGGSYEQYF	TGTGCCAGCAGCCAAGACCCCGGCGCGGGAGGCTCCTACGAGCAGTACTTC
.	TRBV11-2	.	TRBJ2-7	CASSLDLWGDYEQYF	TGTGCCAGCAGCTTAGATCTTTGGGGAGACTACGAGCAGTACTTC
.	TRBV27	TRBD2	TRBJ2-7	CASYSRENEQYF	TGTGCCAGCTACTCGCGGGAGAACGAGCAGTACTTC
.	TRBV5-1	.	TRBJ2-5	CASSYTETLQETQYF	TGCGCCAGCAGCTACACAGAGACGCTCCAAGAGACCCAGTACTTC
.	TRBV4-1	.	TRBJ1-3	CASSQAHGGASGNTIYF	TGCGCCAGCAGCCAAGCTCACGGGGGTGCTTCTGGAAACACCATATATTTT
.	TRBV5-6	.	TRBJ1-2	CASSIRVLYGYTF	TGTGCCAGCAGCATCCGAGTACTATATGGCTACACCTTC
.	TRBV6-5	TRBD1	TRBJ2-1	CASSRQGYNEQFF	TGTGCCAGCAGTAGACAGGGCTACAATGAGCAGTTCTTC
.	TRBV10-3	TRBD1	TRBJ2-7	CAISAGTGSLEQYF	TGTGCCATCAGCGCCGGGACAGGGTCTCTCGAGCAGTACTTC
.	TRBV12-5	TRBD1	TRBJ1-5	CASGDRGPSDSNQPQHF	TGTGCTAGTGGGGACAGGGGGCCCTCTGATAGCAATCAGCCCCAGCATTTT
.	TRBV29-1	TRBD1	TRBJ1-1	CSVVGPRQGNTEAFF	TGCAGCGTCGTTGGCCCCAGACAGGGGAACACTGAAGCTTTCTTT
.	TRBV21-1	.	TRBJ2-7	CASSKRGSGGYEQYF	TGTGCCAGCAGCAAAAGGGGGAGCGGGGGGTACGAGCAGTACTTC
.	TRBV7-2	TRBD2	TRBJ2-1	CASSLFWAGGNEQFF	TGTGCCAGCAGCTTATTCTGGGCGGGGGGAAATGAGCAGTTCTTC
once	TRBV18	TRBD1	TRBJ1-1	CASSLQDDRGLGNTEAFF	TGTGCCAGCTCACTACAGGATGACAGGGGGCTAGGGAACACTGAAGCTTTCTTT
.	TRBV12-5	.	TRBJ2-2	CASVRELLNTGELFF	TGTGCTAGTGTAAGGGAGTTATTAAACACCGGGGAGCTGTTTTTT
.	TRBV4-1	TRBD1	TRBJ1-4	CASSQSTGGNEKLFF	TGCGCCAGCAGCCAAAGCACAGGGGGTAATGAAAAACTGTTTTTT
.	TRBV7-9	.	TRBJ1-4	CASSLIGAANEKLFF	TGTGCCAGCAGCTTAATAGGGGCTGCTAATGAAAAACTGTTTTTT
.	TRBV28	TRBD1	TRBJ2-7	CASRIQGSSYEQYF	TGTGCCAGCAGAATACAGGGGTCCTCCTACGAGCAGTACTTC
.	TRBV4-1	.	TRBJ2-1	CASSQDERLPTYNEQFF	TGCGCCAGCAGCCAAGATGAAAGACTGCCTACCTACAATGAGCAGTTCTTC